This T cell receptor beta chain was captured by sequencing in a study of identical twins. The CDR3 sequence is 16 residues long. V lost 1 base and J 0 bases, leaving 12 bases between the germline ends. Germline-derived CDR1 and CDR2 are DFQATT and SNEGSKA (reference sequence). Via MiXCR, TCRdb re-called the 5' RACE reads, giving one row per CDR3 protein. This sample has 450,000 to 500,000 distinct CDR3 sequences, with 14% found just once. This clonotype was observed a handful of times. Its antigen is unknown. Findings and caveats of the study: Out-of-frame TCR alpha sharing observed in monozygotic twins exceeded model estimates. Out-of-frame alpha sequences shared between twins exhibited an excess of low generation probability.

A further study also used this sample, focusing on yellow fever vaccine responses in identical twins.

The chain carries TRBV20-1 and TRBJ1-4, with D maybe TRBD1 (5 bases). The sample was CD4+ T cells sorted from blood. The receptor was derived from a young woman in good health. This chain's CDR3 is CSARGAGWTTNEKLFF. CDR3 nucleotides: TGCAGTGCTAGAGGCGCAGGGTGGACAACTAATGAAAAACTGTTTTTT.